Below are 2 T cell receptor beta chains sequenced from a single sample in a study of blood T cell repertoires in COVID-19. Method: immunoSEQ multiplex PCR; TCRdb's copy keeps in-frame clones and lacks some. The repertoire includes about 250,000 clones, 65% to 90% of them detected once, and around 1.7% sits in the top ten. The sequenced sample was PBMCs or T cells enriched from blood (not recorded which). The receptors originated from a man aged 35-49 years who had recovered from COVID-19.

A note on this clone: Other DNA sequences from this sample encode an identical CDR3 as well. CDR3: CAISGGQGNTGELFF. CDR3 coding DNA: TGTGCCATCAGTGGGGGACAGGGGAACACCGGGGAGCTGTTTTTT. The chain uses TRBV10-3 and TRBJ2-2; 9 nucleotides line up with TRBD1. V was clipped by 4 bases and J by 1 base; unmatched bases: 1. This CDR3 has 15 amino acids. Per germline, CDR1 ENHRY and CDR2 SYGVKD.

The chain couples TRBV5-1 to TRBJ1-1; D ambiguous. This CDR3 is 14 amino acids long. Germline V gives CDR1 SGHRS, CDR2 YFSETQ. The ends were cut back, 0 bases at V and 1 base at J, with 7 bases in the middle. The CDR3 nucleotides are TGCGCCAGCAGCTTGGTGCCAGAGAACACTGAAGCTTTCTTT. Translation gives CASSLVPENTEAFF.